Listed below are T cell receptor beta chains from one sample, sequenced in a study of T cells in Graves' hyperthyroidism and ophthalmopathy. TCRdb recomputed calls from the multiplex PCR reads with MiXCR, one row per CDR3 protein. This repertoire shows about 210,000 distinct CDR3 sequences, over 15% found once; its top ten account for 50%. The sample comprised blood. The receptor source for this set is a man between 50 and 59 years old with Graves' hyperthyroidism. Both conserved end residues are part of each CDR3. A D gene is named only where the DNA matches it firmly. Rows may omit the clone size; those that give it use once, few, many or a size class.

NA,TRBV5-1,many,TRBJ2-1,TGCGCCAGCAGCTTGACGACAGCCAACTACAATGAGCAGTTCTTC,CASSLTTANYNEQFF
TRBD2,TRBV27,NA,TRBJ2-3,TGTGCCAGCAGTTTTCGGACTAGCGGGGGACGCACAGATACGCAGTATTTT,CASSFRTSGGRTDTQYF
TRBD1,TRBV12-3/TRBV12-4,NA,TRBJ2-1,TGTGCCAGCAGTTTAGAGACAGGGGGGGATGAGCAGTTCTTC,CASSLETGGDEQFF
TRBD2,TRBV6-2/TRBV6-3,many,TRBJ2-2,TGTGCCAGCAGTTCTGGACTAGCGGGAGAGATAACCGGGGAGCTGTTTTTT,CASSSGLAGEITGELFF
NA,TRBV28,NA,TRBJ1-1,TGTGCCAGCAGGCCGTCCAGGGAGAGAACTGAAGCTTTCTTT,CASRPSRERTEAFF
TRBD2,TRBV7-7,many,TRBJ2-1,TGTGCTAGCAGCTTAGGCCGGGACTATCATGAGCAGTTCTTC,CASSLGRDYHEQFF
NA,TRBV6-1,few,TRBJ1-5,TGTGCCAGCAGCACAGGCTTGAGTCAGCCCCAGCATTTT,CASSTGLSQPQHF
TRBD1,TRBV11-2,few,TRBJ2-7,TGTGCCAGCAGCTCCTACCGGACAGGGGCCTACGAGCAGTACTTC,CASSSYRTGAYEQYF
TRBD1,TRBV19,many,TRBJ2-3,TGTGCCAGCCGGGACAGGGGGCGAGCAGATACGCAGTATTTT,CASRDRGRADTQYF
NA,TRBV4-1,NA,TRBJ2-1,TGCGCCAGCAAAAATCCAGGGAGGAACAATGAGCAGTTCTTC,CASKNPGRNNEQFF
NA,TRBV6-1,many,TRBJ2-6,TGTGCCAGCAGTGCAACAACACAGGTGATCTCTGGGGCCAACGTCCTGACTTTC,CASSATTQVISGANVLTF
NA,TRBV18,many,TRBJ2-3,TGTGCCAGCTCCCGCACAGATACGCAGTATTTT,CASSRTDTQYF
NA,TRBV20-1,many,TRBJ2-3,TGCAGTGCTAAAGACTGGTCCCGAGGGGCAGATACGCAGTATTTT,CSAKDWSRGADTQYF
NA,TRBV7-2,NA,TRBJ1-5,TGTGCCAGCAGCGAACCCGGTCCTAGGGGTCAGCCCCAGCATTTT,CASSEPGPRGQPQHF
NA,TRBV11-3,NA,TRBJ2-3,TGTGCCAGCAGCCCCCAATGGGGAGAAAGCGGCACAGATACGCAGTATTTT,CASSPQWGESGTDTQYF
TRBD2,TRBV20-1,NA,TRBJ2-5,TGCAGTGCTCGATCCGGGATAGCGGGAGGAAGTGAAGAGACCCAGTACTTC,CSARSGIAGGSEETQYF
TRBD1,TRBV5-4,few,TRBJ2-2,TGTGCCAGCAGCTTGCCAGGGGGAGATTACACCGGGGAGCTGTTTTTT,CASSLPGGDYTGELFF
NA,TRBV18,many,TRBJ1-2,TGTGCCAGCTCCGGCCAGTCTAACTATGGCTACACCTTC,CASSGQSNYGYTF
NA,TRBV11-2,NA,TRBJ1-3,TGTGCCAGCAGCTCTACCACGGGCGGGTGGTCTTCTGGAAACACCATATATTTT,CASSSTTGGWSSGNTIYF
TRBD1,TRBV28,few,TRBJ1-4,TGTGCCAGCACCCCCGGGACAGGGATTAATGAAAAACTGTTTTTT,CASTPGTGINEKLFF
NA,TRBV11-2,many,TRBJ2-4,TGTGCCAGCAGCCCCTTCGAGGGGAACATTCAGTACTTC,CASSPFEGNIQYF
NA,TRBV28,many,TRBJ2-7,TGTGCCAGCAGTACCTCGGGACTCATCTCCTACGAGCAGTACTTC,CASSTSGLISYEQYF
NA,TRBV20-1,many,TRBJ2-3,TGCAGTGCCGTGATATGGGTGGCAGATACGCAGTATTTT,CSAVIWVADTQYF
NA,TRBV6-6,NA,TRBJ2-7,TGTGCCAGCAGTTACTCTTCAGGGGTCTACGAGCAGTACTTC,CASSYSSGVYEQYF
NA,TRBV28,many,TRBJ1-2,TGTGCCAGCAGCTTAGGACAAAACTATGGCTACACCTTC,CASSLGQNYGYTF
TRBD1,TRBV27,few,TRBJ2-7,TGTGCCAGCAGGACAGTCACAGGGGTCGAGCAGTACTTC,CASRTVTGVEQYF
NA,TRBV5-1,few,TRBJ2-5,TGCGCCAGCAGCTTGGGTGGGTTCGAGACCCAGTACTTC,CASSLGGFETQYF
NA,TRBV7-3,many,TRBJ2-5,TGTGCCAGCAGCTTAACCGCGGACTCCTTCCAGTACTTC,CASSLTADSFQYF
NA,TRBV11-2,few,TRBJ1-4,TGTGCCAGCAGCTTCACAGGGTTATGGGAAAAACTGTTTTTT,CASSFTGLWEKLFF
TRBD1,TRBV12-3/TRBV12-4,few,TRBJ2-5,TGTGCCAGCAGCTACGACGGACAGGGGGGGCTCCAGTACTTC,CASSYDGQGGLQYF
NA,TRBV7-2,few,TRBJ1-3,TGTGCCAGCAGTTGGACCCTGAGGGGTCTGGGAAACACCATATATTTT,CASSWTLRGLGNTIYF
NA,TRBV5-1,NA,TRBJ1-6,TGCGCCAGCAGCTTGACTCAGGGGATGGATTCACCCCTCCACTTT,CASSLTQGMDSPLHF
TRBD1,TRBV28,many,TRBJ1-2,TGTGCCAGCAGAGAAGACAGGGCTATTAACTATGGCTACACCTTC,CASREDRAINYGYTF
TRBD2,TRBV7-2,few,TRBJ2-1,TGTGCCAGCAGCTTAGCGCCCCAGACTAGCGGGGGGCGAGGGAGTGAGCAGTTCTTC,CASSLAPQTSGGRGSEQFF
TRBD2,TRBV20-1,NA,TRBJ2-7,TGCAGTGCTAGTCTTAGCGGGAGCCCCCACGAGCAGTACTTC,CSASLSGSPHEQYF
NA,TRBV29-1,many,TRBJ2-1,TGCAGCGTTCTCCGATACCAAGGAGGCGATGAGCAGTTCTTC,CSVLRYQGGDEQFF
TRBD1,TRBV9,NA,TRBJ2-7,TGTGCCAGCAGCGTAGGGGACAGGGGGTACGAGCAGTACTTC,CASSVGDRGYEQYF
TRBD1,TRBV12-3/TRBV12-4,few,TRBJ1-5,TGTGCCAGCAGTTTAGTAGACAGGGTTGGTCAGCCCCAGCATTTT,CASSLVDRVGQPQHF
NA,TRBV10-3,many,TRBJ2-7,TGTGCCATCAGTGAAGACAGTGGCTCCTACGAGCAGTACTTC,CAISEDSGSYEQYF
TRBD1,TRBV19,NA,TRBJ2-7,TGTGCCAGTACCTCCGGGACAGGGGCCTACGAGCAGTACTTC,CASTSGTGAYEQYF
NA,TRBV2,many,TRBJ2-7,TGTGCCAGCACCCGGGAACCCCACGAGCAGTACTTC,CASTREPHEQYF
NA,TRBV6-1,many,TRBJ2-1,TGTGCCAGCCGCGGGACGCCAAGCTCCTACAATGAGCAGTTCTTC,CASRGTPSSYNEQFF
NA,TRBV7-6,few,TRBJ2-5,TGTGCCAGCAGCTTAGGGGTAGGGGAGGAGACCCAGTACTTC,CASSLGVGEETQYF
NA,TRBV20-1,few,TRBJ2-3,TGCAGTGCTAGAGATGGAACAGCTAGCACAGATATGCAGTATTTT,CSARDGTASTDMQYF
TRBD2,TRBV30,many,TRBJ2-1,TGTGCCTGGAGAACTACTAGCGGGATCAATGAGCAGTTCTTC,CAWRTTSGINEQFF
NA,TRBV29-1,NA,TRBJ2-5,TGCAGCGTTGAAACCCAAAGGGAGACCCAGTACTTC,CSVETQRETQYF
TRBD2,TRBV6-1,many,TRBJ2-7,TGTGCCAGCAGTTCCCCCTTCGGGAGGGCTAAAGAGCAGTACTTC,CASSSPFGRAKEQYF
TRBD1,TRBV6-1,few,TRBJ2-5,TGTGCCAGCAGCATGTTTTTCCGGGACAGGAGAGAGACCCAGTACTTC,CASSMFFRDRRETQYF
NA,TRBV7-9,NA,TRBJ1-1,TGTGCCAGCAGCTCGGTTGGGCCCATGCGGACTGAAGCTTTCTTT,CASSSVGPMRTEAFF
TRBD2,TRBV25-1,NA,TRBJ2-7,TGTGCCAGCAGTGACCCCGGACTAGCGGGATCCGAGCAGTACTTC,CASSDPGLAGSEQYF